This TCR beta chain derives from a study of vaccination effects on CD4 cells after COVID-19. Some clones are missing from TCRdb's copy, which holds only in-frame ones; the method was immunoSEQ multiplex PCR. The repertoire holds about 79,000 clones, with around four fifths as singletons. Pools of viral peptides were used by the ViraFEST assay to expand antigen-specific CD4+ T cells ahead of sequencing. It was after 10 days of culture that CD4+ T cells were isolated. PBMC cultures contained about 2 million cells per well, roughly 10 IU/ml IL-2 and approximately 9.9 ug/ml peptides. This clone was observed a single time. As yet, its antigen is unknown. V lost 7 bases, J lost 7 bases, and 12 bases lay in between. CDR1 is SGHRS, CDR2 YFSETQ, per germline. CDR3 length: 13 amino acids.

V gene TRBV5-1 combines with J gene TRBJ1-6, with D possibly matching TRBD1 (5 bases). The sample consisted of CD4+ T cells from PBMCs cultured with HCoV-229E spike peptides, taken before COVID-19 vaccination. The TCR originated in a human donor who received a COVID-19 vaccine. The CDR3 here is CASGGDRNSPLHF. Here the CDR3 DNA reads TGCGCCAGCGGCGGGGACCGGAATTCACCCCTCCACTTT.